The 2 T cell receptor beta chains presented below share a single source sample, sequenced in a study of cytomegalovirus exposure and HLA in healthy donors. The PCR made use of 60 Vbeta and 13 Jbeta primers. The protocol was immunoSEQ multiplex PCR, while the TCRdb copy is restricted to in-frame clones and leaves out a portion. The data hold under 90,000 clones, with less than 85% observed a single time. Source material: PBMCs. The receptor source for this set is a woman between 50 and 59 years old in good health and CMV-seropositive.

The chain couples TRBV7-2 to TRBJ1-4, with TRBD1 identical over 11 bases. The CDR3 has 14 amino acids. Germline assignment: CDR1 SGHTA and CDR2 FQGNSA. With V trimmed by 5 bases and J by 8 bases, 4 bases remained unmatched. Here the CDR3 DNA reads TGTGCCAGCAGCGGAGGACAGGGGGCAGAAAAACTGTTTTTT. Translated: CASSGGQGAEKLFF.

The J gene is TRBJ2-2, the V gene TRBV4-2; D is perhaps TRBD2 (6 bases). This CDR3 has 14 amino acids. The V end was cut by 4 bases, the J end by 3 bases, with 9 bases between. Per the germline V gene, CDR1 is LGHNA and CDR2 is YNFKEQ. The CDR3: CASSPAGHTGELFF. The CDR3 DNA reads TGTGCCAGCAGCCCCGCGGGGCACACCGGGGAGCTGTTTTTT.